This T cell receptor (beta chain) was found in a study of shared clonotypes between healthy human individuals. Study-wide results and caveats: Among non-shared clonotypes, generation probabilities were lower than among those shared by all four donors.

The run depth of the assay was deep. Sequenced by immunoSEQ multiplex PCR; TCRdb stores in-frame clones only, minus some. The repertoire holds about 2 million clones, approximately 94% seen once, with around 1.1% in the top ten. There are a few counts of this clone. Its antigen remains unknown. The germline gives CDR1 SGHVS, CDR2 FNYEAQ. The CDR3 is 15 amino acids. V trimming: 4 bases; J trimming: 1 base; junction bases outside the gene matches: 6. Naive CD8 isolation took CD45RO-negative cells positively selected for CCR7 and excluded terminally differentiated effector memory CD45RA+ cells. The TCR originated in a man younger than 30 in good health. Sequenced input: naive CD8+ T cells sorted from blood. The chain couples TRBV7-6 to TRBJ1-1; 7 bases match TRBD1. The DNA of the CDR3 is TGTGCCAGCAGCTCATGGACAGGCCAGAACACTGAAGCTTTCTTT. Its translation: CASSSWTGQNTEAFF.